The 23 T cell receptor beta chains given below trace back to one sample, sequenced in a study of shared clonotypes between healthy human individuals (dated by TCRdb to about 2020). Library preparation employed the immunoSEQ multiplex PCR assay. In TCRdb, the immuneACCESS table is reduced to in-frame sequences with V and J assigned. These tables do not hold every clone; where another copy was compared, an unresolved V gene accounts for under half, and the others remain unexplained. Within this sample are roughly 1,000,000 clones, with about 80% of them counted one time only. The ten largest clones capture 0.6% to 0.7% of the sample. Sequenced material: memory CD4+ T cells from PBMCs. The sample's cell subset or site label, in plain terms: CD45RA-negative fraction. These receptor sequences come from a man between 18 and 35 years old in good health. Some clones in this sample may be carry-over from other donors' samples.

The gene calls are TRBV9 and TRBJ2-1; D could derive from TRBD1 or TRBD2 (5 bases each). CDR3 size: 15 residues. Germline V gene data show CDR1 as SGDLS and CDR2 as YYNGEE. Deletions cut 2 bases from V and 7 bases from J, with 16 bases between. This CDR3 reads CASSVLLGTGNEQFF. CDR3 nucleotides: TGTGCCAGCAGCGTTTTGCTCGGGACGGGGAATGAGCAGTTCTTC. Full variable domain (missing parts from reference TRBV9 and TRBJ2-1): DSGVTQTPKHLITATGQRVTLRCSPRSGDLSVYWYQQSLDQGLQFLIQYYNGEERAKGNILERFSAQQFPDLHSELNLSSLELGDSALYFCASSVLLGTGNEQFFGPGTRLTVL.

The rearrangement uses TRBV4-1 and TRBJ2-2, with 9 bases identical to TRBD2. CDR1 and CDR2 (germline): MGHRA, YSYEKL. This CDR3 is 16 amino acids long. J gave up 2 bases and V 4 bases, and 5 bases lay outside the gene matches. The CDR3 region is CASSLGTSYNTGELFF. In DNA form, the CDR3 reads TGCGCCAGCAGCCTGGGGACTAGCTATAACACCGGGGAGCTGTTTTTT.

There are a few counts of this clone. Other nucleotide sequences in the sample specify the same CDR3. The genes are TRBV30 and TRBJ2-6; TRBD1 matches at 8 bases. This CDR3 is 15 amino acids long. The germline CDR1 and CDR2 sequences are GTSNPN and SVGIG (reference sequence). Trimming removed 3 bases from V and 2 bases from J; junction bases left unmatched: 3. The CDR3 DNA is TGTGCCTGGAGGTCAGGGGGCGCTGGGGCCAACGTCCTGACTTTC. It translates to CAWRSGGAGANVLTF.

This clone occurred once. The CDR3 sequence is CASSLDRGAVYGYTF. The CDR3 DNA reads as TGCGCCAGCAGCTTGGATAGGGGGGCAGTCTATGGCTACACCTTC. V usage is TRBV5-1 and J usage is TRBJ1-2, with D possibly TRBD1 on 6 matching bases. This CDR3 contains 15 residues. Germline V gene data show CDR1 as SGHRS and CDR2 as YFSETQ. Trimming pared 0 bases from V and 4 bases from J, leaving 13 bases between.

The chain carries TRBV7-8 and TRBJ2-3, with 7 bases matching TRBD1. The CDR3 has 16 residues. After removal of 1 base from V and 3 bases from J, the junction contained 7 bases not matched to a gene. CDR1 SGHVS and CDR2 FQNEAQ come from the germline V gene. DNA of the CDR3: TGTGCCAGCAGCTTAGTTTTAGGGGGCGGGACAGATACGCAGTATTTT. Translated: CASSLVLGGGTDTQYF.

The chain uses TRBV11-2 and TRBJ2-1; 7 positions match TRBD2. This CDR3 has 16 amino acids. Germline CDR1 reads SGHAT; CDR2 reads FQNNGV. The ends lost 5 bases at V and 4 bases at J; junction bases unmatched: 11. This chain's CDR3 is CASSSAVGGPYNEQFF. The CDR3 region has the DNA TGTGCCAGCAGCAGTGCGGTGGGAGGGCCTTACAATGAGCAGTTCTTC.

This chain links TRBV18 with TRBJ1-1; D is ambiguous. This CDR3 spans 14 amino acids. V lost 4 bases and J lost 2, with 11 bases in between. In germline, CDR1 is KGHSH, CDR2 LQKENI. CDR3 in amino acids: CASSLVDTNTEAFF. The CDR3 coding sequence is TGTGCCAGCTCACTCGTAGACACTAACACTGAAGCTTTCTTT. The entire variable domain, with the rest obtained from reference TRBV18 and TRBJ1-1, is as follows: NAGVMQNPRHLVRRRGQEARLRCSPMKGHSHVYWYRQLPEEGLKFMVYLQKENIIDESGMPKERFSAEFPKEGPSILRIQQVVRGDSAAYFCASSLVDTNTEAFFGQGTRLTVV.

This chain joins TRBV5-5 and TRBJ1-1; D remains unclear. With 0 bases removed from V and 6 bases from J, the gap between germline ends came to 6 bases. Germline V CDR1 and CDR2: SGHKS, YYEKEE (reference sequence). The CDR3 runs to 12 residues. CDR3: CASSLGGPEAFF. The CDR3 region has the DNA TGTGCCAGCAGCTTGGGCGGCCCTGAAGCTTTCTTT.

This chain links TRBV7-8 with TRBJ1-3, with a weak D call TRBD1 (5 bases). Trimming removed 3 bases at V and 4 bases at J, with 10 bases between. The CDR3 extends over 14 amino acids. The V gene's germline CDR1 is SGHVS and CDR2 FQNEAQ. The CDR3 reads CASSLDGDGNTIYF. The CDR3 DNA sequence: TGTGCCAGCAGCTTGGACGGGGACGGAAACACCATATATTTT.

The V call is TRBV5-1, the J call TRBJ1-2; D perhaps matches TRBD1 (5 bases). Germline V CDR1 and CDR2: SGHRS, YFSETQ. V lost 4 bases and J lost 8, with 15 bases in between. This CDR3 contains 13 residues. The CDR3 sequence: CASSPGGARGYTF. The CDR3 DNA sequence: TGCGCCAGCAGCCCCGGCGGGGCGCGGGGCTACACCTTC.

This clone was observed at least ten times. V gene TRBV29-1 combines with J gene TRBJ2-5; 8 nucleotides agree with TRBD1. This CDR3 spans 16 amino acids. Germline V lookup: CDR1 SQVTM, CDR2 ANQGSEA. Losses at the gene ends were 6 bases for V and 2 bases for J; bases not matched to a gene: 14. In nucleotides, the CDR3 is TGCAGCGTCGGCACCGCATGGACAGGGAAGCAAGAGACCCAGTACTTC. It translates to CSVGTAWTGKQETQYF.

The chain has TRBV25-1 and TRBJ1-1, with TRBD1 matching 7 bases. The V segment lost 5 bases and the J segment 4 bases; nucleotides outside the gene matches: 7. The CDR3 runs 14 residues. Germline V gene lookup returns CDR1 MGHDK and CDR2 SYGVNS. The CDR3, as DNA: TGTGCCAGCAGTCCCGCGGCAGGGGGCACTGAAGCTTTCTTT. It specifies CASSPAAGGTEAFF.

The chain couples TRBV5-4 to TRBJ2-6, with D unresolved. Trimming removed 4 bases from V and 0 bases from J, with 8 bases in between. The CDR3 length is 15 residues. The germline V gene encodes CDR1 SGHNT and CDR2 YYREEE (reference sequence). For the CDR3, the DNA is TGTGCCAGCAGCGCGAAGGACTCTGGGGCCAACGTCCTGACTTTC. Encoded protein: CASSAKDSGANVLTF. The variable domain in full, completed from reference TRBV5-4 and TRBJ2-6, reads ETGVTQSPTHLIKTRGQQVTLRCSSQSGHNTVSWYQQALGQGPQFIFQYYREEENGRGNFPPRFSGLQFPNYSSELNVNALELDDSALYLCASSAKDSGANVLTFGAGSRLTVL.

The rearrangement uses TRBV10-3 and TRBJ2-1; 12 bases line up with TRBD2. Germline CDR1 is ENHRY and CDR2 is SYGVKD. The CDR3 length is 15 residues. V shed 4 bases and J 5 bases; nucleotides not matched to a gene: 3. In nucleotides, the CDR3 is TGTGCCATCAGTGGGTCTAGCGGGAGGGACAATGAGCAGTTCTTC. This codes for CAISGSSGRDNEQFF.

The CDR3 DNA is TGTGCCAGCAGATCCGGGACTAGGGGATCCGACGAGCAGTACTTC. Its translation is CASRSGTRGSDEQYF. J is TRBJ2-7 and V is TRBV28; 8 bases align to TRBD2. The CDR3 consists of 15 residues. The V gene end was trimmed by 6 bases and the J gene end by 5 bases; junction bases not matched to a gene: 12. From germline, CDR1 is MDHEN and CDR2 SYDVKM.

The chain combines TRBV28 with TRBJ2-5; D is unclear. This CDR3 is 15 amino acids long. V lost 4 bases and J 2 bases, leaving 14 bases between the germline ends. Germline V gives CDR1 MDHEN, CDR2 SYDVKM. The CDR3: CASSSPSPPQETQYF. CDR3 coding DNA: TGTGCCAGCAGTTCCCCCTCCCCGCCTCAAGAGACCCAGTACTTC. The variable domain in full, completed from reference TRBV28 and TRBJ2-5, reads DVKVTQSSRYLVKRTGEKVFLECVQDMDHENMFWYRQDPGLGLRLIYFSYDVKMKEKGDIPEGYSVSREKKERFSLILESASTNQTSMYLCASSSPSPPQETQYFGPGTRLLVL.

The chain employs TRBV18 and TRBJ2-7, with 7 nucleotides matching TRBD1. Germline lookup yields CDR1 KGHSH and CDR2 LQKENI. V lost 2 bases to trimming and J lost 4 bases; unmatched junction nucleotides: 5. The CDR3 length is 14 residues. CDR3 nucleotides: TGTGCCAGCTCACCAAGACAGGGCCAATACGAGCAGTACTTC. Translated, it gives CASSPRQGQYEQYF.

The genes are TRBV18 and TRBJ2-5; perhaps TRBD2 as D (5 bases). Germline loops: CDR1 KGHSH, CDR2 LQKENI. This CDR3 contains 15 residues. Deletions cut 2 bases from V and 5 bases from J, with 15 bases between. The CDR3 region has the DNA TGTGCCAGCTCACCATATACGGGCCGAGGGGAGACCCAGTACTTC. Translation gives CASSPYTGRGETQYF.

The J gene is TRBJ1-2, the V gene TRBV11-2; D gene unclear. The CDR3 has 13 residues. Germline lookup yields CDR1 SGHAT and CDR2 FQNNGV. Trimming removed 3 bases at V and 2 bases at J, with 7 bases between. The CDR3 loop is CASSFGLNYGYTF. The CDR3 DNA is TGTGCCAGCAGCTTCGGGTTGAACTATGGCTACACCTTC.

This clone was seen more than once but under ten times. The chain combines TRBV2 with TRBJ1-4, with 8 bases matching TRBD1. This CDR3 comprises 14 residues. V was clipped by 8 bases and J by 2 bases; unmatched bases: 4. Germline V gives CDR1 SNHLY, CDR2 FYNNEI. In DNA, the CDR3 is TGTGCCAGCGGGAGACAGGGGACTAATGAAAAACTGTTTTTT. Its translation: CASGRQGTNEKLFF.

The V call is TRBV28, the J call TRBJ2-2, with TRBD1 matching 7 bases. Per the germline V gene, CDR1 is MDHEN and CDR2 is SYDVKM. V gave up 6 bases and J gave up 4 bases; unmatched junction bases: 8. The CDR3 contains 15 residues. The CDR3 bases are TGTGCCAGCAGACGTACAGGGGCGGGCACCGGGGAGCTGTTTTTT. As protein: CASRRTGAGTGELFF.

This clone was counted at least ten times. V usage is TRBV10-3 and J usage is TRBJ2-1; D is perhaps TRBD2 (7 bases). The CDR3 extends over 16 amino acids. V was shortened by 7 bases and J by 9 bases, with 25 bases between the two germline ends. Germline values: CDR1 ENHRY, CDR2 SYGVKD. CDR3 residues: CAIKGSGGSVVGEQFF. CDR3 coding DNA: TGTGCCATCAAGGGGTCGGGGGGCTCGGTCGTTGGTGAGCAGTTCTTC.

This chain uses TRBV11-2 with TRBJ1-2, with D possibly TRBD1 on 5 matching bases. The CDR3 is 15 amino acids. Germline-derived CDR1 and CDR2 are SGHAT and FQNNGV. With 0 bases removed from V and 8 bases from J, the gap between germline ends came to 16 bases. The CDR3 loop reads CASSLDLRGLHGYTF. DNA of the CDR3: TGTGCCAGCAGCTTAGATCTTCGGGGGTTGCACGGCTACACCTTC.